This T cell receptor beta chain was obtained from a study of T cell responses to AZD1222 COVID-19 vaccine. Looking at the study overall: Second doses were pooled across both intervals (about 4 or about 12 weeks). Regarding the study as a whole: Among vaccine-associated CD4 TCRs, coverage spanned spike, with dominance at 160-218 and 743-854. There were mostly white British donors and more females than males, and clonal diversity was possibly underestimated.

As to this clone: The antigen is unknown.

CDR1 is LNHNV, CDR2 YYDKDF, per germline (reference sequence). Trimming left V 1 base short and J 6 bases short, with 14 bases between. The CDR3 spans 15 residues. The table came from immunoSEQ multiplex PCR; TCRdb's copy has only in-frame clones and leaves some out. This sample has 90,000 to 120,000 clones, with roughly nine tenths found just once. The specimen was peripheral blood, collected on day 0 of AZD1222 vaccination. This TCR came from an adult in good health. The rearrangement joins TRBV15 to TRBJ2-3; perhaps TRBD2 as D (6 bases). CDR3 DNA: TGTGCCACCAGCAGAGGGCAGACGGGGGAGGATACGCAGTATTTT. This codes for CATSRGQTGEDTQYF. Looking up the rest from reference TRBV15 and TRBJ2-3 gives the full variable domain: DAMVIQNPRYQVTQFGKPVTLSCSQTLNHNVMYWYQQKSSQAPKLLFHYYDKDFNNEADTPDNFQSRRPNTSFCFLDIRSPGLGDTAMYLCATSRGQTGEDTQYFGPGTRLTVL.